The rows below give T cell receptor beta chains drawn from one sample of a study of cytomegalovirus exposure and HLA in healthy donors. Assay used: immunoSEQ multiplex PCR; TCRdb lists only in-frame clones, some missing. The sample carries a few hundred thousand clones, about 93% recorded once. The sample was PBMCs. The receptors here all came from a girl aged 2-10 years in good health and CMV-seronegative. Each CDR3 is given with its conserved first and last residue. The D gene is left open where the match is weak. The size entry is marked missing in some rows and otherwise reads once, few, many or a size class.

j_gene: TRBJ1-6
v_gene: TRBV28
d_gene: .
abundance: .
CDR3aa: CASSLSLWAAPLHF
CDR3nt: TGTGCCAGCAGTTTATCCCTATGGGCCGCACCCCTCCACTTT

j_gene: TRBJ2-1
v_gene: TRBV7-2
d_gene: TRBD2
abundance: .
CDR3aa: CASSSLTSGLYNEQFF
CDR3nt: TGTGCCAGCAGCTCACTGACTAGCGGTCTTTACAATGAGCAGTTCTTC

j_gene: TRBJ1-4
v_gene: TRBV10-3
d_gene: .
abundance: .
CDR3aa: CAISVRRAREKLFF
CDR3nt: TGTGCCATCAGTGTAAGGAGGGCGAGGGAAAAACTGTTTTTT

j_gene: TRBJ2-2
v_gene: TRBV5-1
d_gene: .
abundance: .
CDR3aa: CASSPGTDNTGELFF
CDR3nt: TGCGCCAGCAGCCCAGGGACTGACAACACCGGGGAGCTGTTTTTT

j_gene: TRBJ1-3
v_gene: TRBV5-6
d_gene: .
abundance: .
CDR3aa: CASSLVTGSDSGNTIYF
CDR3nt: TGTGCCAGCAGCTTGGTCACAGGATCAGACTCTGGAAACACCATATATTTT

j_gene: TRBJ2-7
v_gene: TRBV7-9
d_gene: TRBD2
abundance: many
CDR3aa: CASSSRTGGIYEQYF
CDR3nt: TGTGCCAGCAGCTCTAGAACGGGAGGGATCTACGAGCAGTACTTC

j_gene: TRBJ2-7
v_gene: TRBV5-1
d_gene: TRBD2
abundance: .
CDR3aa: CASSLSGSSYEQYF
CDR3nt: TGCGCCAGCAGTTTGAGCGGGAGTTCTTACGAGCAGTACTTC

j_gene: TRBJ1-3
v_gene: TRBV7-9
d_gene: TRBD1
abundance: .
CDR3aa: CASSPSGGGNTIYF
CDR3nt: TGTGCCAGCAGCCCCTCAGGGGGGGGAAACACCATATATTTT

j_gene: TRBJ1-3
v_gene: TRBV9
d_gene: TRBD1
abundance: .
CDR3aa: CASSVAGQGLSGNTIYF
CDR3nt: TGTGCCAGCAGCGTAGCAGGACAGGGATTGTCTGGAAACACCATATATTTT

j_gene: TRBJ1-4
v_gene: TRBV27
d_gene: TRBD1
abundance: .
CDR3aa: CASARQGGTEKLFF
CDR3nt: TGTGCCAGCGCCCGACAGGGGGGGACAGAAAAACTGTTTTTT

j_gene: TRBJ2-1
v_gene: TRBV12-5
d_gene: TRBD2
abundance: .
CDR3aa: CASGLATGTSGNNEQFF
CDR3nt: TGTGCTAGTGGTTTGGCAACCGGGACTAGCGGCAACAATGAGCAGTTCTTC

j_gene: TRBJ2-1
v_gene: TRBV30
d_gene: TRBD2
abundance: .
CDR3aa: CAWSLGRTSSSYNEQFF
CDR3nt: TGTGCCTGGAGTCTCGGGAGGACTTCAAGCTCCTACAATGAGCAGTTCTTC

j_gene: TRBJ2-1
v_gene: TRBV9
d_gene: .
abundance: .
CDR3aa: CASSPLGLKGDEQFF
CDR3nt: TGTGCCAGCAGCCCCTTAGGACTAAAAGGGGATGAGCAGTTCTTC

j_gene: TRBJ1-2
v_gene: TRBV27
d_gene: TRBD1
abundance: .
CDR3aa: CASSLLAPQGAGGYTF
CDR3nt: TGTGCCAGCAGTTTATTGGCCCCACAGGGGGCGGGAGGCTACACCTTC

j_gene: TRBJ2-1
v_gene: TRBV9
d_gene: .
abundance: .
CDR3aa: CANTLTNPGQPPRGPNNEQFF
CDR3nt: TGTGCCAACACACTGACTAACCCGGGACAGCCTCCTCGGGGGCCAAACAATGAGCAGTTCTTC

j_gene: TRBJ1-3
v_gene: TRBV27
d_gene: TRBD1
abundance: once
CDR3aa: CASSLSGQGVGNTIYF
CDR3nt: TGTGCCAGCAGTCTTTCCGGACAGGGGGTTGGAAACACCATATATTTT

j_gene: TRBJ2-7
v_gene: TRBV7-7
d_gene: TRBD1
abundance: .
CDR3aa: CASSPDRGEYEQYF
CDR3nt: TGTGCTAGCAGCCCGGACAGGGGAGAGTACGAGCAGTACTTC

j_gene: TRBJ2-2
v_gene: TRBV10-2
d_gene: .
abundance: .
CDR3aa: CASQVGLPTGELFF
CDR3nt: TGCGCCAGCCAAGTAGGACTTCCCACCGGGGAGCTGTTTTTT

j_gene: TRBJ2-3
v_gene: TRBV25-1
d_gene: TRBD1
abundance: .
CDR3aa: CASSDRGRGDTQYF
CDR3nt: TGTGCCAGCAGTGACAGGGGGCGAGGAGATACGCAGTATTTT

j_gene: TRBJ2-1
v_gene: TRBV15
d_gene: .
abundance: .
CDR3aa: CAASRDHGHNEQFF
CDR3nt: TGTGCCGCCAGCAGAGATCATGGGCACAATGAGCAGTTCTTC

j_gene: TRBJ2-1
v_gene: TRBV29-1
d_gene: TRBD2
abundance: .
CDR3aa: CSVGGVGLAGGEQFF
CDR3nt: TGCAGCGTAGGGGGAGTAGGACTAGCGGGTGGTGAGCAGTTCTTC